This T cell receptor (beta chain) emerged from a study of shared clonotypes between healthy human individuals. About the research overall: The study drew on two women and three men aged 18 to 49 as donors. Study-wide findings and caveats: Memory subsets had estimated richness that was generally smaller than that of naive subsets.

Nashville, Tennessee was home to all donors, each a Caucasian adult. Researchers partitioned CD4+ cells into CD45RA+ naive and CD45RA-negative memory subsets. Method: immunoSEQ multiplex PCR; TCRdb's copy keeps in-frame clones and lacks some. The sample includes hundreds of thousands of clones, around two thirds of them seen just once. CDR3 length equals 14 residues. Trimming took 2 bases from V and 5 from J, leaving 10 bases between them. Germline loops: CDR1 MNHEY, CDR2 SMNVEV (reference sequence). This clone has a handful of counts. Antigen specificity is unknown. This CDR3 is also generated by other DNA sequences in the sample.

This TCR derives from a woman under 40 in good health. The chain carries TRBV27 and TRBJ1-5; tentatively, D is TRBD1 (5 bases). The sequencing input was memory CD4+ T cells sorted from blood. The subset is: CD45RA-negative fraction. Here the CDR3 DNA reads TGTGCCAGCAGTTTAGGGGCGGGTGATCAGCCCCAGCATTTT. Its translation is CASSLGAGDQPQHF.